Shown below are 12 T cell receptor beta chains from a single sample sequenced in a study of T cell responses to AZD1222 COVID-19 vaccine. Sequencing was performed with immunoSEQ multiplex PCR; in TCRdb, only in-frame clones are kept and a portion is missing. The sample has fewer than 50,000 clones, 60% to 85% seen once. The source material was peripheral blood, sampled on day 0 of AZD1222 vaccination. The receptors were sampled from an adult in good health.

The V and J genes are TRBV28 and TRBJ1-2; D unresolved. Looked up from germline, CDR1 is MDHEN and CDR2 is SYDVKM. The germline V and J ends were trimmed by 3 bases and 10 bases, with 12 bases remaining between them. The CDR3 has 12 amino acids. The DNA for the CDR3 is TGTGCCAGCAGTTTGGCACCATGGACCTACACCTTC. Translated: CASSLAPWTYTF.

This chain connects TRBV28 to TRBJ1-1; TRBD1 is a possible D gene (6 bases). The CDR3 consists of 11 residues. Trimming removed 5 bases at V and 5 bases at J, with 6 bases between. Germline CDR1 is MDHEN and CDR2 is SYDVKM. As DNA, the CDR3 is TGTGCCAGCAGTAGGGGGACTGAAGCTTTCTTT. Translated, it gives CASSRGTEAFF. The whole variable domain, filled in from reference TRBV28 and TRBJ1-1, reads DVKVTQSSRYLVKRTGEKVFLECVQDMDHENMFWYRQDPGLGLRLIYFSYDVKMKEKGDIPEGYSVSREKKERFSLILESASTNQTSMYLCASSRGTEAFFGQGTRLTVV.

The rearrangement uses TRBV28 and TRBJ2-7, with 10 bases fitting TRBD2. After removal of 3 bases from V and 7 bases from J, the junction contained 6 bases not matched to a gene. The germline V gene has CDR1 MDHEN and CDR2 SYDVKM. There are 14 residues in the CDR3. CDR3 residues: CASSLLAGGGEQYF. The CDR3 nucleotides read TGTGCCAGCAGTTTGTTAGCGGGAGGTGGTGAGCAGTACTTC.

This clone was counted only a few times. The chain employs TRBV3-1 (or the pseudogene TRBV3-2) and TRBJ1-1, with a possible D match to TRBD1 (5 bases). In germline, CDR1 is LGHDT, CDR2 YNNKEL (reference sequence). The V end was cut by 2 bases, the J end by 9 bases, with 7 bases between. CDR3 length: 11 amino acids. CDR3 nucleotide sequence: TGTGCCAGCAGCCAACAGGGCCAAGCTTTCTTT. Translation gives CASSQQGQAFF.

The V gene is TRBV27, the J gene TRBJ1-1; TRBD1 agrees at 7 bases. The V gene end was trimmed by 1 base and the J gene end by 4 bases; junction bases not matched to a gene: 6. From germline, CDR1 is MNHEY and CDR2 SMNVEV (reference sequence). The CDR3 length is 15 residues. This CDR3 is CASSLFGTATTEAFF. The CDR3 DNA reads TGTGCCAGCAGTTTATTTGGGACAGCGACCACTGAAGCTTTCTTT.

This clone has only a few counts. The CDR3 here is CASSDQGMLDIQYF. DNA for the CDR3: TGTGCCAGCAGCGACCAGGGGATGCTTGACATTCAGTACTTC. The chain links TRBV11-2 to TRBJ2-4, with D possibly TRBD1 on 6 matching bases. The CDR3 is 14 residues long. The ends were cut back, 5 bases at V and 8 bases at J, with 16 bases in the middle. Per germline, CDR1 SGHAT and CDR2 FQNNGV.

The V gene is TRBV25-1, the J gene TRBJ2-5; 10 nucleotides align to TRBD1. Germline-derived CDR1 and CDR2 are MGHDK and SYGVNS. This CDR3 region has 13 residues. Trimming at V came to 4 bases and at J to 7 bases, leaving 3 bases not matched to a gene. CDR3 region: CASSAGQGWTQYF. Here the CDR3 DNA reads TGTGCCAGCAGTGCGGGACAGGGGTGGACCCAGTACTTC.

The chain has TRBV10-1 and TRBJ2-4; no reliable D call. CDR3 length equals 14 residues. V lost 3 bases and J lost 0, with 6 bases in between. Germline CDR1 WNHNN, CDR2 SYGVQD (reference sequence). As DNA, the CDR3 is TGCGCCAGCAGTGAATCTGTAGCCAAAAACATTCAGTACTTC. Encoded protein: CASSESVAKNIQYF.

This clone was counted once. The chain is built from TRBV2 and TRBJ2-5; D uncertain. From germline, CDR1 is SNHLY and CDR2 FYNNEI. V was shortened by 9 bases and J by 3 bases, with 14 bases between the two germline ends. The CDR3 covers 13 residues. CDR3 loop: CARSGPQEETQYF. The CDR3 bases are TGTGCCAGGTCCGGGCCTCAGGAAGAGACCCAGTACTTC.

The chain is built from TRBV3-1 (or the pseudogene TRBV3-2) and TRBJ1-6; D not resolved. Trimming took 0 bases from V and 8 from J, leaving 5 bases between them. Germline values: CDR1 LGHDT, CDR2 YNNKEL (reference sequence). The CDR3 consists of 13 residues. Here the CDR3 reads CASSQDRHSPLHF. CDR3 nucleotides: TGTGCCAGCAGCCAAGATAGACATTCACCCCTCCACTTT.

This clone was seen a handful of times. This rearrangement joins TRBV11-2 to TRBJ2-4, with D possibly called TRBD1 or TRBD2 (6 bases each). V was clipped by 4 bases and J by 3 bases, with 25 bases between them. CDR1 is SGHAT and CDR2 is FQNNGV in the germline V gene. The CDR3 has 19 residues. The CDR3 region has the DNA TGTGCCAGCAGCTCCTTACGGGGCCCCCGGGGGCTAAGCAAAAACATTCAGTACTTC. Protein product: CASSSLRGPRGLSKNIQYF.

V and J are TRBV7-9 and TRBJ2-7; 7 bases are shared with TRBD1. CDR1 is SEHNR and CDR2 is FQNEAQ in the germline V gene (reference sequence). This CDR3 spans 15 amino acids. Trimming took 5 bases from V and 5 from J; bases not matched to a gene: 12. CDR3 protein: CASSRQGQGYDEQYF. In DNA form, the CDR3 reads TGTGCCAGCAGCCGACAGGGCCAGGGGTACGACGAGCAGTACTTC. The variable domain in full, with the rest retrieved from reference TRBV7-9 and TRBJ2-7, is DTGVSQNPRHKITKRGQNVTFRCDPISEHNRLYWYRQTLGQGPEFLTYFQNEAQLEKSRLLSDRFSAERPKGSFSTLEIQRTEQGDSAMYLCASSRQGQGYDEQYFGPGTRLTVT.